One sample yielded the 9 T cell receptor beta chains listed below, sequenced in a study of T cell repertoires in cytomegalovirus infection. These receptors have no identified antigens. A single record per CDR3 protein comes from TCRdb applying MiXCR to the reads. Counted here are approximately 110,000 distinct CDR3 sequences, 30% to 35% occurring once; the ten biggest clones make up 41%. This material consisted of CD8+ T cells from cultured PBMCs, taken from culture after CMV antigen stimulation. These receptors originate from a human donor in good health (CMV status not recorded). Some clones in this sample may be carry-over from other donors' samples.

This clonotype has only a few counts. This chain uses TRBV7-9 with TRBJ2-1; TRBD2 matches at 14 bases. The V gene end was trimmed by 4 bases and the J gene end by 8 bases; junction bases not matched to a gene: 10. Germline CDR1 and CDR2: SEHNR and FQNEAQ (reference sequence). This CDR3 spans 17 amino acids. In DNA, the CDR3 is TGTGCCAGCAGCTCTACCCCCGGGACTAGCGGGGGCTATGAGCAGTTCTTC. It encodes CASSSTPGTSGGYEQFF.

There are many counts of this clonotype. The V gene is TRBV6-5, the J gene TRBJ2-7, with D perhaps TRBD1 (6 bases). The germline V gene encodes CDR1 MNHEY and CDR2 SVGAGI. The CDR3 is made up of 15 amino acids. Trimming stripped 0 bases from V and 2 bases from J, with 11 bases between. The CDR3 coding sequence is TGTGCCAGCAGTTACTCGCTTACAGGGCCCTACGAGCAGTACTTC. Translation gives CASSYSLTGPYEQYF.

The rearrangement uses TRBV25-1 and TRBJ2-3; TRBD1 matches 9 bases. This CDR3 contains 15 residues. V was pared by 4 bases and J by 3 bases, with 5 bases of the junction left unmatched. From germline, CDR1 is MGHDK and CDR2 SYGVNS. CDR3 region: CASSVPGQGTDTQYF. The CDR3 bases are TGTGCCAGCAGTGTCCCAGGACAGGGGACAGATACGCAGTATTTT.

The V gene is TRBV4-3, the J gene TRBJ2-2, with D hard to call. This CDR3 region has 14 residues. Germline values: CDR1 LGHNA, CDR2 YSLEER. Trimming removed 1 base at V and 4 bases at J, with 7 bases between. This CDR3 is CASSQGTATGELFF. Written as DNA, the CDR3 is TGCGCCAGCAGCCAAGGAACGGCCACCGGGGAGCTGTTTTTT.

The gene calls are TRBV7-2 and TRBJ1-1, with D possibly matching TRBD1 (6 bases). This CDR3 has 15 residues. Per the germline V gene, CDR1 is SGHTA and CDR2 is FQGNSA. V was pared by 4 bases and J by 0 bases, with 12 bases between. The CDR3 sequence is CASSSWTDMNTEAFF. Written as DNA, the CDR3 is TGTGCCAGCAGCTCCTGGACAGATATGAACACTGAAGCTTTCTTT.

J is TRBJ1-5 and V is TRBV12-3 or TRBV12-4, with D hard to call. CDR3 size: 15 residues. V was shortened by 3 bases and J by 0 bases, with 9 bases between the two germline ends. Here the CDR3 DNA reads TGTGCCAGCAGTTTGGGCATCTATAGCAATCAGCCCCAGCATTTT. It yields the protein CASSLGIYSNQPQHF.

This clonotype was observed many times. The V gene is TRBV19, the J gene TRBJ2-1; no clear D gene. The germline V gene has CDR1 LNHDA and CDR2 SQIVND (reference sequence). The CDR3 contains 15 residues. The V end lost 6 bases, the J end lost 0 bases, and 12 bases lay between the germline ends. CDR3 loop: CASRDPRSSYNEQFF. The DNA of the CDR3 is TGTGCCAGTAGAGACCCACGAAGCTCCTACAATGAGCAGTTCTTC.

In its sample, this clonotype was seen a few times. This chain uses TRBV5-6 with TRBJ2-7; 8 bases are a match to TRBD2. The CDR3 spans 15 residues. Germline CDR1 is SGHDT and CDR2 is YYEEEE. With 0 bases clipped from V and 3 bases from J, the junction kept 5 bases outside the gene matches. In DNA form, the CDR3 reads TGTGCCAGCAGCTTGGCGGCGGGGGGAATCTACGAGCAGTACTTC. The encoded protein is CASSLAAGGIYEQYF.

The chain has TRBV4-1 and TRBJ1-3; maybe TRBD1 (5 bases). This CDR3 is 16 amino acids long. The V gene lost 8 bases and the J gene lost 0 bases, with 17 bases spanning the gap. Germline V gives CDR1 MGHRA, CDR2 YSYEKL. CDR3 sequence: CASSLTGTNSGNTIYF. CDR3 bases: TGCGCCAGCTCGCTTACCGGGACCAACTCTGGAAACACCATATATTTT.